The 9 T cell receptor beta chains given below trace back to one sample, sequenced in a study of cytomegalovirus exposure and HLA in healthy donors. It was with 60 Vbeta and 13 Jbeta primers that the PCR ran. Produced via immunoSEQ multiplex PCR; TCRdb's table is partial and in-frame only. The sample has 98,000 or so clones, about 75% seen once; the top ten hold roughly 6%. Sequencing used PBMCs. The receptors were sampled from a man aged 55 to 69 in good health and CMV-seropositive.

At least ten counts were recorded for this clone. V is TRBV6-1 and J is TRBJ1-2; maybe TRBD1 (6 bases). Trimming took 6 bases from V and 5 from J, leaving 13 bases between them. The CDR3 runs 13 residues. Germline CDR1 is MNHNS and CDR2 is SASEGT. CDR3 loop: CASSPGTRYGYTF. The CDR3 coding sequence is TGTGCCAGCAGCCCCGGGACAAGGTATGGCTACACCTTC.

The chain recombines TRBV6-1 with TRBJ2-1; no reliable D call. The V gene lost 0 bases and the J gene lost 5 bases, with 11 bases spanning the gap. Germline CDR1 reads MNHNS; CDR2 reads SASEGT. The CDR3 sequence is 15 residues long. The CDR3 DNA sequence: TGTGCCAGCAGTGAAGCCACAGTTTTCAACAATGAGCAGTTCTTC. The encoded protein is CASSEATVFNNEQFF.

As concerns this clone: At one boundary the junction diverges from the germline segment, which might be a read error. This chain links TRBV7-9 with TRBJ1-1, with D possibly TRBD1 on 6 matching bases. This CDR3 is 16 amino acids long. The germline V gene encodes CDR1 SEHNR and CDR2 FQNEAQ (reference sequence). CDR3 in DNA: TGTTCCAGCAGCTTTCCAAGGGGGACATCGAACACTGAAGCTTTCTTT. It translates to CSSSFPRGTSNTEAFF.

The CDR3 sequence is CAWNRDRASSYGYTF. In nucleotides, the CDR3 is TGTGCCTGGAATCGAGACAGGGCTTCTAGCTATGGCTACACCTTC. The chain employs TRBV30 and TRBJ1-2; 7 bases agree with TRBD1. Unmatched junction bases numbered 12, after V lost 4 bases and J lost 4 bases. Germline CDR1 is GTSNPN and CDR2 is SVGIG (reference sequence). The CDR3 is made up of 15 amino acids.

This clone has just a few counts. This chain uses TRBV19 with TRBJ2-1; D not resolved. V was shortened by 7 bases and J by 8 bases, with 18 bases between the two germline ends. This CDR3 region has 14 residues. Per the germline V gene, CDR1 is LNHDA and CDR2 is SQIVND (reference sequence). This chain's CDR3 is CASKAIVQVHEQFF. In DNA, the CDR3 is TGTGCCAGTAAGGCAATAGTTCAGGTCCATGAGCAGTTCTTC.

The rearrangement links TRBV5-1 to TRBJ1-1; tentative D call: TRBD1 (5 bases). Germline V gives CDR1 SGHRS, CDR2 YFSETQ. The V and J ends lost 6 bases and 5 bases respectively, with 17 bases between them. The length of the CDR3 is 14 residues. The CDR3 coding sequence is TGCGCCAGCACCTCGGGGGGGGAGAAAACTGAAGCTTTCTTT. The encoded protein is CASTSGGEKTEAFF.

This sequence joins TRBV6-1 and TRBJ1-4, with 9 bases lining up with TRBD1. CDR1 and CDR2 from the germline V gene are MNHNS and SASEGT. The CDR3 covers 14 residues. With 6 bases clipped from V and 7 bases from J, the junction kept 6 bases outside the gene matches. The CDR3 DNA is TGTGCCAGCAGGAGGGGACAGGGTGGTGAAAAACTGTTTTTT. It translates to CASRRGQGGEKLFF.

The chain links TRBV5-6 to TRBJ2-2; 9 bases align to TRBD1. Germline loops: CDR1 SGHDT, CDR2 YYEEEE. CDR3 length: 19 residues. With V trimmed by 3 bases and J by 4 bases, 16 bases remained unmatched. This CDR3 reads CASSSIRDRDSATTGELFF. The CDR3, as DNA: TGTGCCAGCAGCTCGATTCGGGACAGGGATTCGGCTACCACCGGGGAGCTGTTTTTT.

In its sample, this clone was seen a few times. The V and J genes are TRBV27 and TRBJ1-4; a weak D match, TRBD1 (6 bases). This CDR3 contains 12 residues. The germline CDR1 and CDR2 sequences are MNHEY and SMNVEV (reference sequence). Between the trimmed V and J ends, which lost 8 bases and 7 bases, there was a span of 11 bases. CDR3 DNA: TGTGCCAGCGGCACAGGGCGTGAAAAACTGTTTTTT. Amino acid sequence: CASGTGREKLFF.